These T cell receptor beta chains were read from a single sample in a study of neurological immune-mediated disorders. TCRdb passed the 5' RACE reads through MiXCR, listing each CDR3 protein once. The table includes tens of thousands of distinct CDR3 sequences, 3.2% detected once. Sequenced sample: PBMCs. Receptors originate from a woman in her sixties or seventies with multiple sclerosis. Each CDR3 is given with its conserved first and last residue. The D gene is left open where the match is weak. Expanded clones are given a class, and other clones once, few, many or no size at all.

V: TRBV24-1; J: TRBJ2-5; size: many; D: TRBD2; CDR3: CATSDPTSGAETQYF; DNA: TGTGCCACCAGTGACCCTACTAGCGGTGCAGAGACCCAGTACTTC
V: TRBV29-1; J: TRBJ1-4; size: few; D: .; CDR3: CSASRAEEKLFF; DNA: TGCAGCGCGTCGAGGGCGGAAGAAAAACTGTTTTTT
V: TRBV5-1; J: TRBJ1-6; size: many; D: TRBD1; CDR3: CASSLAPTGGNSPLHF; DNA: TGCGCCAGCAGCCTTGCCCCCACAGGGGGTAATTCACCCCTCCACTTT
V: TRBV12-3/TRBV12-4; J: TRBJ2-7; size: many; D: TRBD1; CDR3: CASSPGTGVTYEQYF; DNA: TGTGCCAGCAGTCCGGGGACAGGGGTTACCTACGAGCAGTACTTC
V: TRBV7-2; J: TRBJ2-3; size: many; D: .; CDR3: CASSISRSDTQYF; DNA: TGTGCCAGCAGTATTTCCCGGAGTGATACGCAGTATTTT
V: TRBV20-1; J: TRBJ1-6; size: many; D: .; CDR3: CSARDSLHF; DNA: TGCAGTGCTAGAGATTCACTCCACTTT
V: TRBV3-1; J: TRBJ1-5; size: .; D: .; CDR3: CASSHRGINQPQNF; DNA: TGTGCCAGCAGCCATCGGGGAATCAATCAGCCCCAGAATTTT
V: TRBV20-1; J: TRBJ2-7; size: many; D: TRBD1; CDR3: CSARPLRDRIYEQYF; DNA: TGCAGTGCTAGACCCCTCCGGGACAGGATCTACGAGCAGTACTTC
V: TRBV7-9; J: TRBJ2-7; size: many; D: .; CDR3: CASSRLGSQGYEQYF; DNA: TGTGCCAGCAGCCGACTAGGATCCCAGGGCTACGAGCAGTACTTC
V: TRBV7-7; J: TRBJ2-5; size: few; D: .; CDR3: CASSLDGGPDETQYF; DNA: TGTGCTAGCAGCTTAGATGGGGGTCCTGACGAGACCCAGTACTTC
V: TRBV20-1; J: TRBJ2-3; size: many; D: TRBD2; CDR3: CSAPPPSGGASTQYF; DNA: TGCAGTGCTCCCCCACCTAGCGGGGGGGCGTCTACGCAGTATTTT
V: TRBV10-2; J: TRBJ1-1; size: many; D: .; CDR3: CASSDKNTEAFF; DNA: TGCGCCAGCAGTGATAAAAACACTGAAGCTTTCTTT
V: TRBV5-1; J: TRBJ2-2; size: many; D: TRBD1; CDR3: CASSLAGTGSNTGELFF; DNA: TGCGCCAGCAGCTTGGCTGGGACAGGGTCGAACACCGGGGAGCTGTTTTTT
V: TRBV7-8; J: TRBJ1-1; size: .; D: TRBD1; CDR3: CASSLEAGVGQGLTEAFF; DNA: TGTGCCAGCAGCTTAGAAGCAGGCGTGGGACAGGGTCTTACTGAAGCTTTCTTT
V: TRBV5-1; J: TRBJ2-7; size: many; D: .; CDR3: CASSLWGLSYEQYF; DNA: TGCGCCAGCAGCTTGTGGGGGCTCTCCTACGAGCAGTACTTC
V: TRBV9; J: TRBJ2-1; size: many; D: TRBD2; CDR3: CASSAPSGSWNNEQFF; DNA: TGTGCCAGCAGCGCCCCTAGCGGGTCATGGAACAATGAGCAGTTCTTC
V: TRBV6-5; J: TRBJ2-5; size: many; D: .; CDR3: CASRNPQETQYF; DNA: TGTGCCAGCAGAAACCCCCAAGAGACCCAGTACTTC
V: TRBV29-1; J: TRBJ2-5; size: many; D: .; CDR3: CSVEENRGETQYF; DNA: TGCAGCGTTGAAGAAAACAGAGGAGAGACCCAGTACTTC
V: TRBV7-9; J: TRBJ1-1; size: many; D: .; CDR3: CASSFQPNTEAFF; DNA: TGTGCCAGCAGCTTTCAGCCGAACACTGAAGCTTTCTTT
V: TRBV29-1; J: TRBJ2-5; size: many; D: .; CDR3: CSVRTAETQYF; DNA: TGCAGCGTAAGGACAGCCGAGACCCAGTACTTC
V: TRBV27; J: TRBJ1-2; size: many; D: TRBD1; CDR3: CASSFKRRTGVRYQFNYGYTF; DNA: TGTGCCAGCAGTTTCAAACGGCGGACAGGCGTCAGATATCAATTTAACTATGGCTACACCTTC
V: TRBV5-1; J: TRBJ2-7; size: many; D: TRBD2; CDR3: CASSLDTSGGYMYF; DNA: TGCGCCAGCAGCTTGGATACTAGCGGGGGGTATATGTACTTC
V: TRBV20-1; J: TRBJ2-1; size: many; D: TRBD2; CDR3: CSARGLAVNNEQFF; DNA: TGCAGTGCTAGGGGACTAGCGGTTAACAATGAGCAGTTCTTC
V: TRBV5-1; J: TRBJ1-5; size: many; D: .; CDR3: CASSLGHLPNQPQHF; DNA: TGCGCCAGCAGCTTGGGGCATCTCCCGAATCAGCCCCAGCATTTT
V: TRBV29-1; J: TRBJ2-3; size: few; D: .; CDR3: CSVDLQGPDTQYF; DNA: TGCAGCGTTGATCTGCAGGGCCCAGATACGCAGTATTTT
V: TRBV7-2; J: TRBJ2-7; size: many; D: .; CDR3: CASSSRLTSYEQYF; DNA: TGTGCCAGCAGCTCCCGTCTGACCTCCTACGAGCAGTACTTC
V: TRBV7-9; J: TRBJ2-7; size: many; D: .; CDR3: CASSHGTEQYF; DNA: TGTGCCAGCAGCCATGGTACGGAGCAGTACTTC
V: TRBV15; J: TRBJ1-3; size: .; D: .; CDR3: CATSRRVSGKNIYF; DNA: TGTGCCACCAGCAGGAGAGTGTCTGGAAAAAACATATATTTT
V: TRBV20-1; J: TRBJ2-7; size: many; D: .; CDR3: CSARRRMTGGGSEQYF; DNA: TGCAGTGCCCGCCGCCGGATGACAGGCGGGGGAAGCGAGCAGTACTTC
V: TRBV4-1; J: TRBJ1-4; size: many; D: TRBD1; CDR3: CASSQDKGATRKLFF; DNA: TGCGCCAGCAGCCAAGATAAGGGGGCTACGAGAAAACTGTTTTTT
V: TRBV5-1; J: TRBJ2-5; size: many; D: .; CDR3: CASSYRTGYQETQYF; DNA: TGCGCCAGCAGCTATCGTACAGGGTACCAAGAGACCCAGTACTTC
V: TRBV4-2; J: TRBJ2-3; size: many; D: TRBD2; CDR3: CASSQEAGGASDTQYF; DNA: TGTGCCAGCAGCCAAGAAGCGGGGGGGGCATCAGATACGCAGTATTTT
V: TRBV5-1; J: TRBJ2-1; size: few; D: TRBD1; CDR3: CASSRQQQGNGNEQFF; DNA: TGCGCCAGCAGCCGTCAGCAACAGGGGAATGGAAATGAGCAGTTCTTC
V: TRBV19; J: TRBJ2-3; size: many; D: .; CDR3: CASAQGDTQYF; DNA: TGTGCCAGCGCTCAGGGGGATACGCAGTATTTT
V: TRBV12-3/TRBV12-4; J: TRBJ2-3; size: many; D: .; CDR3: CASSFTADTQYF; DNA: TGTGCCAGCAGCTTTACAGCAGATACGCAGTATTTT
V: TRBV2; J: TRBJ1-5; size: many; D: .; CDR3: CASSSQIHQPQHF; DNA: TGTGCCAGCAGTTCACAGATTCATCAGCCCCAGCATTTT
V: TRBV5-1; J: TRBJ2-7; size: many; D: .; CDR3: CASSVAGKTVEQYF; DNA: TGCGCCAGCAGCGTAGCCGGGAAGACGGTCGAGCAGTACTTC
V: TRBV20-1; J: TRBJ1-1; size: many; D: TRBD1; CDR3: CSASFGQGDTEAFF; DNA: TGCAGTGCTAGTTTTGGTCAGGGGGACACTGAAGCTTTCTTT
V: TRBV20-1; J: TRBJ1-5; size: many; D: .; CDR3: CSAREQGRGGNQPQHF; DNA: TGCAGTGCTAGAGAACAGGGCAGGGGTGGCAATCAGCCCCAGCATTTT
V: TRBV5-1; J: TRBJ2-3; size: many; D: .; CDR3: CASSPVGAPTDTQYF; DNA: TGCGCCAGCAGCCCGGTTGGGGCCCCCACAGATACGCAGTATTTT
V: TRBV18; J: TRBJ2-1; size: few; D: .; CDR3: CASSPGTVHNEQFF; DNA: TGTGCCAGCTCCCCCGGGACTGTGCACAATGAGCAGTTCTTC
V: TRBV7-2; J: TRBJ1-2; size: many; D: .; CDR3: CASSFTGTRGYTF; DNA: TGTGCCAGCAGCTTTACAGGGACCCGTGGCTACACCTTC
V: TRBV10-3; J: TRBJ1-5; size: .; D: TRBD1; CDR3: CAISENGQGNKTQNF; DNA: TGTGCCATCAGTGAAAACGGACAGGGCAATAAGACCCAGAATTTT
V: TRBV5-1; J: TRBJ2-2; size: medium-sized; D: .; CDR3: CASSRPGQNTGELFF; DNA: TGCGCCAGCAGCCGACCGGGACAGAACACCGGGGAGCTGTTTTTT
V: TRBV6-5; J: TRBJ2-6; size: many; D: .; CDR3: CASSYFIGSGANVLTF; DNA: TGTGCCAGCAGTTATTTTATAGGCTCTGGGGCCAACGTCCTGACTTTC
V: TRBV12-3/TRBV12-4; J: TRBJ2-1; size: many; D: .; CDR3: CASSLVERNEQFF; DNA: TGTGCCAGCAGTTTAGTTGAACGGAATGAGCAGTTCTTC
V: TRBV20-1; J: TRBJ1-1; size: many; D: .; CDR3: CSARKSGRGEAFF; DNA: TGCAGTGCCAGGAAATCAGGGAGAGGTGAAGCTTTCTTT
V: TRBV3-1; J: TRBJ2-1; size: many; D: TRBD2; CDR3: CASSQGGLAGGRSSYNEQFF; DNA: TGTGCCAGCAGCCAGGGGGGACTAGCGGGGGGTCGGAGCTCCTACAATGAGCAGTTCTTC
V: TRBV5-6; J: TRBJ1-4; size: many; D: .; CDR3: CASSLWAGSREKLFF; DNA: TGTGCCAGCAGCTTGTGGGCAGGGTCGCGCGAAAAACTGTTTTTT
V: TRBV6-1; J: TRBJ2-5; size: few; D: .; CDR3: CASSEWAETQYF; DNA: TGTGCCAGCAGTGAGTGGGCTGAGACCCAGTACTTC
V: TRBV5-1; J: TRBJ2-5; size: few; D: .; CDR3: CASTNQETQYF; DNA: TGCGCCAGCACAAACCAAGAGACCCAGTACTTC
V: TRBV7-8; J: TRBJ2-3; size: .; D: TRBD1; CDR3: CASSSSRAPGTGGRTDTQYF; DNA: TGTGCCAGCAGCTCCTCGAGGGCTCCCGGGACAGGGGGACGAACAGATACGCAGTATTTT
V: TRBV5-1; J: TRBJ1-2; size: many; D: TRBD1; CDR3: CASGLAEDRGYGYTF; DNA: TGCGCCAGCGGACTCGCCGAGGACAGGGGATATGGCTACACCTTC
V: TRBV12-3/TRBV12-4; J: TRBJ2-1; size: many; D: TRBD2; CDR3: CASSLGLAVYNEQFF; DNA: TGTGCCAGCAGTCTGGGACTAGCGGTTTACAATGAGCAGTTCTTC
V: TRBV5-1; J: TRBJ2-2; size: many; D: .; CDR3: CASSEGGQITGELFF; DNA: TGCGCCAGCAGCGAAGGGGGACAAATCACCGGGGAGCTGTTTTTT